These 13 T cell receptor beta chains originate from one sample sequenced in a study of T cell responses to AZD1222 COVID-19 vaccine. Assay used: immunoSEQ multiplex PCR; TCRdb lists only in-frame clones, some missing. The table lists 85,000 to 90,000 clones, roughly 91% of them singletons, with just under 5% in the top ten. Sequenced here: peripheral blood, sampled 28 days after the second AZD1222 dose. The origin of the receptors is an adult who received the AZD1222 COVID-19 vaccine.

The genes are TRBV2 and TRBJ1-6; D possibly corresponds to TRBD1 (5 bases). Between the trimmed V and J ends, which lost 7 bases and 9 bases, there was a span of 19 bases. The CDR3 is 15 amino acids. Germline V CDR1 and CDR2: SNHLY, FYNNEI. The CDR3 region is CASTPPPQGRSPLHF. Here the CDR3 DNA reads TGTGCCAGCACCCCACCCCCTCAGGGCCGTTCACCCCTCCACTTT.

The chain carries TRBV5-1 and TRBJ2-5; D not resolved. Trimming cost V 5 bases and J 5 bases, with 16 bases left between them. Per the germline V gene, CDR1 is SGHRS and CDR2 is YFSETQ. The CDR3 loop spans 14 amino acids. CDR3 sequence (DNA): TGCGCCAGCAGGATAGGGTCTTTCGGCGAGACCCAGTACTTC. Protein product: CASRIGSFGETQYF. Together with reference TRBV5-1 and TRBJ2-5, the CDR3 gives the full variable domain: KAGVTQTPRYLIKTRGQQVTLSCSPISGHRSVSWYQQTPGQGLQFLFEYFSETQRNKGNFPGRFSGRQFSNSRSEMNVSTLELGDSALYLCASRIGSFGETQYFGPGTRLLVL.

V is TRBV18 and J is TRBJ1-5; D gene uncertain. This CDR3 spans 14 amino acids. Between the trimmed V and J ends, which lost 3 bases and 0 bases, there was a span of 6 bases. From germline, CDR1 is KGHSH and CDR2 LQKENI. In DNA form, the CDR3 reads TGTGCCAGCTCACCGCAGGATAGCAATCAGCCCCAGCATTTT. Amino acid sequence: CASSPQDSNQPQHF.

The CDR3 region has the DNA TGTGCCAGTAGTTTCGGGGATGTTAACAATGAGCAGTTCTTC. Translation: CASSFGDVNNEQFF. The rearrangement joins TRBV19 to TRBJ2-1; D is possibly TRBD2 (5 bases). The CDR3 length is 14 residues. V was shortened by 5 bases and J by 5 bases, with 13 bases between the two germline ends. The germline CDR1 and CDR2 sequences are LNHDA and SQIVND (reference sequence).

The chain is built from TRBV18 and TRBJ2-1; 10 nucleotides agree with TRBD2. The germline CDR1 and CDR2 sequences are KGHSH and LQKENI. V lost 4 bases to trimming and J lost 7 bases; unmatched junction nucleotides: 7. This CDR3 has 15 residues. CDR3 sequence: CASSRAGGFRNEQFF. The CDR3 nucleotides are TGTGCCAGCTCACGAGCGGGGGGGTTCCGAAATGAGCAGTTCTTC.

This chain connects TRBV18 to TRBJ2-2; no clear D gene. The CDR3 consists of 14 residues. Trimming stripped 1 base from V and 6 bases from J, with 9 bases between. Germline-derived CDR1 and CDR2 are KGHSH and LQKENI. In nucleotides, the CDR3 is TGTGCCAGCTCACCACGGGTTGGGCCCGGGGAGCTGTTTTTT. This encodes CASSPRVGPGELFF.

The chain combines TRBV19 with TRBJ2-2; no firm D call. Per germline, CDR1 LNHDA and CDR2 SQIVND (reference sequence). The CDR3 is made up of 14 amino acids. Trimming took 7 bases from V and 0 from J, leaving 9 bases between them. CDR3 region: CASNPLSNTGELFF. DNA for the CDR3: TGTGCCAGTAATCCCTTATCGAACACCGGGGAGCTGTTTTTT. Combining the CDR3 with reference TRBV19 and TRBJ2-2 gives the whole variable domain DGGITQSPKYLFRKEGQNVTLSCEQNLNHDAMYWYRQDPGQGLRLIYYSQIVNDFQKGDIAEGYSVSREKKESFPLTVTSAQKNPTAFYLCASNPLSNTGELFFGEGSRLTVL.

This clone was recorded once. The CDR3 nucleotides are TGCAGTGCTAGTGACAGCCGGGGGAGACAAGAGACCCAGTACTTC. Amino acid sequence: CSASDSRGRQETQYF. The chain is built from TRBV20-1 and TRBJ2-5, with D maybe TRBD2 (6 bases). The germline V gene has CDR1 DFQATT and CDR2 SNEGSKA (reference sequence). There are 15 residues in the CDR3. Trimming removed 3 bases from V and 2 bases from J, with 16 bases in between.

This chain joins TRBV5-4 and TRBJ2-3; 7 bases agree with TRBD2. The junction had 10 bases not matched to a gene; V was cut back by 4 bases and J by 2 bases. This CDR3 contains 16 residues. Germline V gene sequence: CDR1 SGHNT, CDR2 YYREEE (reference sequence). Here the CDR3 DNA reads TGTGCCAGCAGCCCGGAAGCGGGGCGAATCACAGATACGCAGTATTTT. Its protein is CASSPEAGRITDTQYF.

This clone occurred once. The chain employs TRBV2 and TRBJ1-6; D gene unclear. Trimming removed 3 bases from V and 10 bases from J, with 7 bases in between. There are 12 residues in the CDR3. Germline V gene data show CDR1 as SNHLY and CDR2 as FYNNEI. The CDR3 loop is CASSEASSPLHF. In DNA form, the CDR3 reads TGTGCCAGCAGTGAGGCATCCTCACCCCTCCACTTT.

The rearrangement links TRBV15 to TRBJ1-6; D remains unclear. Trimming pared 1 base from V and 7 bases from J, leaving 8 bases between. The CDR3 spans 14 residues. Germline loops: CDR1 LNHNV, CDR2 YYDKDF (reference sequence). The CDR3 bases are TGTGCCACCAGCAGAGCCAGCCTCAATTCACCCCTCCACTTT. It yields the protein CATSRASLNSPLHF.

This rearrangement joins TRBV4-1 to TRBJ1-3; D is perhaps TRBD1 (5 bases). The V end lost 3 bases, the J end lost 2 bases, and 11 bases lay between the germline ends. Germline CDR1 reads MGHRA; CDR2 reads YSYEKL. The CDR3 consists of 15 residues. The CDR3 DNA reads TGCGCCAGCAGCCATGAGGGGCCGCCTGGAAACACCATATATTTT. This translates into CASSHEGPPGNTIYF.

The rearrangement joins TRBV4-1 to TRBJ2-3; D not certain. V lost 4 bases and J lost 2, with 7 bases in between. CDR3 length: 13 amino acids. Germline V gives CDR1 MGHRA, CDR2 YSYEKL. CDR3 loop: CASSLEYTDTQYF. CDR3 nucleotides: TGCGCCAGCAGCCTAGAATACACAGATACGCAGTATTTT.